The T cell receptor (beta chain) under discussion was sequenced for a study of beta chain features in type 1 diabetes. Study-wide findings and caveats: Among all four CD4+ subsets, Type 1 diabetes patients had TCRB CDR3s that were moderately but significantly shorter. HLA effects on TCRB rearrangement stayed unresolved here.

The V end was cut by 3 bases, the J end by 4 bases, with 18 bases between. The CDR3 runs 16 residues. The germline gives CDR1 SNHLY, CDR2 FYNNEI. This clone appeared a few times. The antigen is not known. The whole isolated RNA underwent reverse transcription, so sequencing captured expressed TCRB transcripts. Assay used: immunoSEQ multiplex PCR; TCRdb lists only in-frame clones, some missing. The table includes nearly 250,000 clones, 11% to 15% detected once. The chain carries TRBV2 and TRBJ1-1; D is perhaps TRBD1 (5 bases). The sample comprised naive CD4+ T cells from blood. This clonotype was obtained from a woman aged 40 to 50 in good health. The CDR3: CASSDQGRATSTEAFF. The CDR3 DNA sequence: TGTGCCAGCAGTGATCAGGGAAGGGCAACGAGCACTGAAGCTTTCTTT.